The sequence of this T cell receptor beta chain was determined in a study of blood T cells in healthy people across ages. Sample donors were healthy Caucasian individuals that came from Russia, aged 6 to 90. Per sample, a minimum of 6.5 million PBMCs were isolated. Using a J-beta primer mix together with a sample-barcoded 5' primer, a second PCR was run for roughly 7 to 11 cycles. TCRdb reprocessed the 5' RACE reads via MiXCR and lists one record per CDR3 protein. The data hold 1.8 million or so distinct CDR3 sequences, with more than 35% observed a single time. This CDR3 comprises 16 residues. With 0 bases removed from V and 2 bases from J, the gap between germline ends came to 9 bases. Germline lookup yields CDR1 SGDLS and CDR2 YYNGEE.

The V and J genes are TRBV9 and TRBJ2-6; D ambiguous. This TCR was recovered from a human donor in good health. Sample: blood. CDR3 nucleotides: TGTGCCAGCAGCGTAGATATGGGAACTGGGGCCAACGTCCTGACTTTC. As protein: CASSVDMGTGANVLTF.